A single TCR beta chain is shown here with its context. The target antigen is unknown. The data were taken from a study of cytomegalovirus exposure and HLA in healthy donors. About the study: Earlier, 95 million to 120 million unique TCR beta sequences were recovered from roughly 200 million T cells by an analysis. Broader study findings: Across HLA loci, a later analysis found differing TCR association rates, with DRB1 most and HLA-C fewest. Most subjects had HLA-A and HLA-B alleles reportedly predicted accurately by TCR beta sequences.

Germline V lookup: CDR1 SGHAT, CDR2 FQNNGV. V lost 4 bases, J lost 1 base, and 10 bases lay in between. This CDR3 contains 14 residues. PCR primers comprised 60 Vbeta and 13 Jbeta primers. Measured with immunoSEQ multiplex PCR; TCRdb has only the in-frame clones, and not every one. The table shows roughly 150,000 clones, with around 78% occurring only once. The chain carries TRBV11-2 and TRBJ1-1; tentatively, D is TRBD1 (5 bases). What was sequenced was PBMCs. The sequence derives from a man aged 35 to 55 in good health and CMV-seronegative. In nucleotides, the CDR3 is TGTGCCAGCAGCTCGGGGGAGGCGAACACTGAAGCTTTCTTT. It specifies CASSSGEANTEAFF. Based on the CDR3 plus reference TRBV11-2 and TRBJ1-1, the full variable domain is EAGVAQSPRYKIIEKRQSVAFWCNPISGHATLYWYQQILGQGPKLLIQFQNNGVVDDSQLPKDRFSAERLKGVDSTLKIQPAKLEDSAVYLCASSSGEANTEAFFGQGTRLTVV.